This section outlines one T cell receptor beta chain sequence together with its context. The data were obtained in a study of blood T cell repertoires in COVID-19. Study-level background: COVID-19 samples, acute and convalescent, were from the United States, Italy and Spain.

The CDR3 spans 17 residues. Germline V gives CDR1 SGHTA, CDR2 FQGNSA. J was trimmed by 7 bases and V by 2 bases; bases with no gene match: 11. Per the original methods: By means of reference gene primer amplification, nucleated cell counts were estimated. Some clones are missing from TCRdb's copy, which holds only in-frame ones; the method was immunoSEQ multiplex PCR. Clonal size and the V and J genes are those of that table, whereas D and trimming came from the DNA. The table shows 120,000 to 150,000 clones, with 70% to 85% occurring only once. This chain uses TRBV7-2 with TRBJ2-4; 10 nucleotides agree with TRBD2. Sequencing used peripheral blood. This receptor was taken from a man in his 60s with acute or convalescent COVID-19. CDR3 region: CASSLKGASGSFNIQYF. The CDR3 DNA follows: TGTGCCAGCAGCTTAAAGGGGGCTAGCGGGAGCTTTAACATTCAGTACTTC.